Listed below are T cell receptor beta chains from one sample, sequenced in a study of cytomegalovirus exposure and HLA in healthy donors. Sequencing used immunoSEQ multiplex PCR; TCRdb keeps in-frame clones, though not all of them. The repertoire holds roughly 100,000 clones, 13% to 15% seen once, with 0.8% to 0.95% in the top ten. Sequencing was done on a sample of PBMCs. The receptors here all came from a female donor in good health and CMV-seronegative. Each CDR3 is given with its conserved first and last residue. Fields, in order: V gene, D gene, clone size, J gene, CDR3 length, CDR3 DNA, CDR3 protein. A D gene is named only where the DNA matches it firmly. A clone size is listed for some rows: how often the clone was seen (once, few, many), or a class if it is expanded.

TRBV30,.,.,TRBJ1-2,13,TGTGCCTGGAGTTCGGGGGACTTATATGGCTACACCTTC,CAWSSGDLYGYTF
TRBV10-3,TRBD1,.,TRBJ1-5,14,TGTGCCGTCGCTGGGACAGGGACCAATCAGCCCCAGCATTTT,CAVAGTGTNQPQHF
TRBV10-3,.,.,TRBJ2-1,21,TGTGCCATCTTCGCTTTGCTGAAACCTACGAACCGGGACATATCTTACAATGAGCAGTTCTTC,CAIFALLKPTNRDISYNEQFF
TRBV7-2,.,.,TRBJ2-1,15,TGTGCCAGCAGCTTATTACAGCGGGTCTTCGATGAGCAGTTCTTC,CASSLLQRVFDEQFF
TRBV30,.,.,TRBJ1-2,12,TGTGCCTGGGTCGACGGGAACTATGGCTACACCTTC,CAWVDGNYGYTF
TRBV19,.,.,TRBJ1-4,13,TGTGCCAGTAGTAAGCAGGAAGATGAAAAACTGTTTTTT,CASSKQEDEKLFF
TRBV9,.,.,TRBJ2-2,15,TGTGCCAGCAGCGTAGTGAATAGCGGCACCGGGGAGCTGTTTTTT,CASSVVNSGTGELFF
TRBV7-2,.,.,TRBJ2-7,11,TGTGCCAGCAGCTACACCTACGAGCAGTACTTC,CASSYTYEQYF
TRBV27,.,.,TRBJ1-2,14,TGTGCCAGCAGTTTATCGGGGCAGGGTCAAGGCTACACCTTC,CASSLSGQGQGYTF
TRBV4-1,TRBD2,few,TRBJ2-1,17,TGCGCCAGCAGCCAAGCGTGGCTAGCGGGGGGCATAGATGAGCAGTTCTTC,CASSQAWLAGGIDEQFF
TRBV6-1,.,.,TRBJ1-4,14,TGTGCCAGCAGTGAAAGCGTCGTCACCGAAAAACTGTTTTTT,CASSESVVTEKLFF
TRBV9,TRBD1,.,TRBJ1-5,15,TGTGCCAGCAGCGTAGGGGACAGGGGTAATCAGCCCCAGCATTTT,CASSVGDRGNQPQHF
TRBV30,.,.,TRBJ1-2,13,TGTGCCTGGAGTGAATTAACAGGGTATGGCTACACCTTC,CAWSELTGYGYTF
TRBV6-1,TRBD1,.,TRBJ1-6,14,TGTGCCAGCAGTGCCACAGGGGGCAATTCACCCCTCCACTTT,CASSATGGNSPLHF
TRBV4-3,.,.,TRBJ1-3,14,TGCGCCAGCAGCCAAGGTCTTTCTGGAAACACCATATATTTT,CASSQGLSGNTIYF
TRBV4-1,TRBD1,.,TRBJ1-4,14,TGCGCCAGCAGCTCGGTGACAGGGGAAGGCAAACTGTTTTTT,CASSSVTGEGKLFF
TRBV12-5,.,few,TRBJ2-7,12,TGTGCTAGTGGTTTGGTACTCGATGTGCCGTACTTC,CASGLVLDVPYF
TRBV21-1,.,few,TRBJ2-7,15,TGTGCCAGCAGCAAAGGCACTAGCGAGCCGTACGAGCAGTACTTC,CASSKGTSEPYEQYF
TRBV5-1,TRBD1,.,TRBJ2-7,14,TGCGCCAGCAGCTTGGTGGGACAGTCCTACGAGCAGTACTTC,CASSLVGQSYEQYF
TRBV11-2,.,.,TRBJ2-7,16,TGTGCCAGCAGCTTAGACCGGCTAGGAGGGGCCTACGAGCAGTACTTC,CASSLDRLGGAYEQYF
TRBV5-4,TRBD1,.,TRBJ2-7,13,TGTGCCAGCAGCTTGGACAGGGGGCACGAGCAGTACTTC,CASSLDRGHEQYF
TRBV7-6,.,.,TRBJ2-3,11,TGTGCCAGCAGCTCGTCAGATACGCAGTATTTT,CASSSSDTQYF
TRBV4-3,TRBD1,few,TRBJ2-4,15,TGCGCCAGCAGCCAAGAATCAGGGGGACAAAACATTCAGTACTTC,CASSQESGGQNIQYF
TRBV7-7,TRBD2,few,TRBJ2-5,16,TGTGCTAGCAGCGTAAGACTAGCGGGGGGCCGAGAGACCCAGTACTTC,CASSVRLAGGRETQYF
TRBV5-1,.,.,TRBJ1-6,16,TGCGCCAGCAGCTTGACCGGGAGGAACGATAATTCACCCCTCCACTTT,CASSLTGRNDNSPLHF
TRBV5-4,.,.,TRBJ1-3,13,TGTGCCAGCAGCTTAACCCAGGGAAACACCATATATTTT,CASSLTQGNTIYF
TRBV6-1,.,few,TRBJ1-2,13,TGTGCCAGCGTACCGACAGCGACCTATGGCTACACCTTC,CASVPTATYGYTF
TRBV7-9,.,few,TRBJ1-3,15,TGTGCCAGCAGCTTAGAAGGGACTTCTGGAAACACCATATATTTT,CASSLEGTSGNTIYF
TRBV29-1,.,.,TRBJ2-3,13,TGCAGCGTCCTGCGCCCCCTCACAGATACGCAGTATTTT,CSVLRPLTDTQYF
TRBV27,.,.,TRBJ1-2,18,TGTGCCAGCAGTTCCCTATACGTCTCGGGGGGCCGGATATATGGCTACACCTTC,CASSSLYVSGGRIYGYTF
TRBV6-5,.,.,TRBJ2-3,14,TGTGCCAGCAGTTACGCTAGTGTCACAGATACGCAGTATTTT,CASSYASVTDTQYF
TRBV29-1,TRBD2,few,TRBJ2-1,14,TGCAGCGTTGTACTAGCGGTCCATTACAATGAGCAGTTCTTC,CSVVLAVHYNEQFF
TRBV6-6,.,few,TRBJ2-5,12,TGTGCCAGCAGTTACTCGAGAGAGACCCAGTACTTC,CASSYSRETQYF
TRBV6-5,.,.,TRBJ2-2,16,TGTGCCAGCAGTTCTCTTGGTAGCGGGAACACCGGGGAGCTGTTTTTT,CASSSLGSGNTGELFF
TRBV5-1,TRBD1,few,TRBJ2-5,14,TGCGCCAGCAGCCGGGGACAGGGGGCTGAGACCCAGTACTTC,CASSRGQGAETQYF
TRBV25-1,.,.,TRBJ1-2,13,TGTGCCAGCAGTGAACGGCAGGAGGGTGGCTACACCTTC,CASSERQEGGYTF
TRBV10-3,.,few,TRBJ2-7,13,TGTGCCATCAGTGCCACGAGCTCCTACGAGCAGTACTTC,CAISATSSYEQYF
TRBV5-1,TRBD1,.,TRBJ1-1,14,TGCGCCAGCAGCCCACAGGGGTCTCACACTGAAGCTTTCTTT,CASSPQGSHTEAFF
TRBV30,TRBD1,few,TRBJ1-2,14,TGTGCCTGGAGCCGCGACAGGGTTCGGTATGGCTACACCTTC,CAWSRDRVRYGYTF
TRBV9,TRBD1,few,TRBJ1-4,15,TGTGCCAGCAGCTCGTTACAGGGGGCAGGGGAAAAACTGTTTTTT,CASSSLQGAGEKLFF
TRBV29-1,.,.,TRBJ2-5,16,TGCAGCGTCGCGGTGGTGGGGGGGCGCGACCAAGAGACCCAGTACTTC,CSVAVVGGRDQETQYF